What follows is one T cell receptor beta chain and its context. Germline V gene sequence: CDR1 MNHEY, CDR2 SMNVEV (reference sequence). The CDR3 has 15 amino acids. V was shortened by 3 bases and J by 6 bases, with 15 bases between the two germline ends. The entry originates in a study of cytomegalovirus exposure and HLA in healthy donors. About the research overall: Earlier results showed 120 million or so unique TCR beta sequences derived from approximately 180 million T cells.

PCR employed 60 Vbeta and 13 Jbeta primers. Repertoires were generated with immunoSEQ multiplex PCR, while TCRdb's copy carries only in-frame clones and drops some. The repertoire holds about 70,000 clones, with 74% as singletons. Sample: PBMCs. The source of this sequence is a human donor in good health. The J gene is TRBJ1-5, the V gene TRBV27, with a possible D match to TRBD1 (6 bases). The DNA of the CDR3 is TGTGCCAGCAGTTTCTCGGGGGGGGGCAGTCAGCCCCAGCATTTT. Its translation: CASSFSGGGSQPQHF.